What follows is one T cell receptor (beta chain) and its context. Its antigen is unknown. The sample is drawn from a study of brain metastases from non-small cell lung cancer. Study-wide points: Brain metastases had lower T-cell infiltration than primary tumors. Paired brain metastases and primary tumors largely shared TCR repertoires. Expanded T-cell clones appeared in 64% of brain metastases over primaries.

V trimming: 4 bases; J trimming: 6 bases; junction bases outside the gene matches: 13. CDR1 LNHDA and CDR2 SQIVND come from the germline V gene (reference sequence). This CDR3 has 16 residues. Sequencing used immunoSEQ multiplex PCR; TCRdb keeps in-frame clones, though not all of them. This table has more than 4,000 clones, roughly 85% appearing once. The sequencing input was primary lung tumor tissue. This sequence joins TRBV19 and TRBJ1-1, with 8 positions matching TRBD1. The TCR comes from a donor at least 40 years old with non-small cell lung cancer. CDR3 region: CASSSRDGQGASEAFF. In nucleotides, the CDR3 is TGTGCCAGTAGTAGCCGTGACGGCCAGGGGGCCTCTGAAGCTTTCTTT.